This T cell receptor (beta chain) appears in the sequencing data of a study of CD8 T cells in Susac syndrome. Random hexamers served to reverse transcribe about 0.5 to 1 ug RNA. The method of amplification for TCR beta CDR3 was immunoSEQ multiplex PCR, covering 54 Vbeta and 13 Jbeta. MiXCR, run by TCRdb on the immunoSEQ multiplex PCR reads, gives a single entry per CDR3 protein. The sample gives approximately 150,000 distinct CDR3 sequences, around 93% of which show up once; more than 0.11% is in the top ten. The V and J ends lost 2 bases and 5 bases, in that order; junction bases with no gene match: 4. From germline, CDR1 is SGHTA and CDR2 FQGNSA. CDR3 size: 15 residues. Sequencing of TCR beta was performed on blood CD8+ T cells and on blood CD4+ T cells. Matched for age and sex, the controls were healthy donors. Isolation of CD8+ and CD4+ T cells was performed negatively, whereas enrichment of TEMRA cells was done by FACS.

Material for sequencing was CD4+ T cells from PBMCs. The chain is built from TRBV7-2 and TRBJ2-3; 10 nucleotides agree with TRBD2. This receptor was obtained from a human donor in good health. CDR3 in DNA: TGTGCCAGCAGCTTACTAGCGGGGGACCAAGATACGCAGTATTTT. Its protein product is CASSLLAGDQDTQYF.